Reported below is one T cell receptor (beta chain). The entry originates in a study of shared T cell receptors in the human thymus. Sequencing was performed with immunoSEQ multiplex PCR; in TCRdb, only in-frame clones are kept and a portion is missing. The sample lists approximately 490,000 clones, roughly 74% occurring once. With 3 bases removed from V and 6 bases from J, the gap between germline ends came to 13 bases. CDR3 size: 14 residues. CDR1 SGDLS and CDR2 YYNGEE come from the germline V gene. The sample was also reused in another study, on human thymus T cells. In that study: Thymic tissue was derived from resections collected during corrective heart surgery. Across thymic and blood repertoires, the usage of V and J genes appeared to be biased. Highly overlapping thymic repertoires in unrelated individuals were reported by related research.

Sequenced sample: thymocytes. This sequence originates from a boy under two years old with a congenital heart defect. This rearrangement joins TRBV9 to TRBJ2-1; D is possibly TRBD1 (5 bases). CDR3 in amino acids: CASSALGASNEQFF. The CDR3 nucleotides read TGTGCCAGCAGCGCCCTAGGGGCAAGCAATGAGCAGTTCTTC. Filled out from reference TRBV9 and TRBJ2-1, the complete variable domain reads DSGVTQTPKHLITATGQRVTLRCSPRSGDLSVYWYQQSLDQGLQFLIQYYNGEERAKGNILERFSAQQFPDLHSELNLSSLELGDSALYFCASSALGASNEQFFGPGTRLTVL.